The 26 T cell receptor beta chains in this list originate from one sample, sequenced in a study of vaccination and CD4 T cells after COVID-19. An Oncomine TCR Beta short-read assay was used to sequence the DNA from cultured CD4+ T cells. TCRdb independently ran MiXCR on the PCR reads; one entry per CDR3 protein. The sample includes thousands of distinct CDR3 sequences, 55% to 70% of them seen just once. No antigen is known for these receptors. The treatment is: approximately 9-day PBMC culture with coronavirus spike peptide pools or control peptides (ViraFEST assay). The specimen sequenced was CD4+ T cells from blood, cultured in vitro. The receptors derive from a human donor who had recovered from COVID-19.

A few counts support this clonotype. This rearrangement joins TRBV6-5 to TRBJ2-6, with D unresolved. Germline V lookup: CDR1 MNHEY, CDR2 SVGAGI. The V and J ends lost 0 bases and 0 bases respectively, with 12 bases between them. The CDR3 covers 18 residues. Here the CDR3 reads CASSYSRSTNSGANVLTF. CDR3 DNA sequence: TGTGCCAGCAGTTACTCGAGGTCGACGAACTCTGGGGCCAACGTCCTGACTTTC.

CDR3 residues: CASSEKPSGSETQYF. The CDR3 region has the DNA TGTGCCAGCAGTGAGAAACCTAGCGGGAGTGAGACCCAGTACTTC. The genes are TRBV6-1 and TRBJ2-5, with TRBD2 matching over 10 bases. CDR3 length: 15 amino acids. Germline-derived CDR1 and CDR2 are MNHNS and SASEGT. J was trimmed by 5 bases and V by 3 bases; bases with no gene match: 6.

This clonotype appeared a few times. J is TRBJ2-7 and V is TRBV7-2; D possibly corresponds to TRBD1 (7 bases). With 5 bases removed from V and 0 bases from J, the gap between germline ends came to 14 bases. The CDR3 totals 15 residues. The V gene's germline CDR1 is SGHTA and CDR2 FQGNSA. CDR3 bases: TGTGCCAGCAGCCCTCGGCGGGACAGCTCCTACGAGCAGTACTTC. Translated: CASSPRRDSSYEQYF. The full variable domain, completed using reference TRBV7-2 and TRBJ2-7, is GAGVSQSPSNKVTEKGKDVELRCDPISGHTALYWYRQSLGQGLEFLIYFQGNSAPDKSGLPSDRFSAERTGGSVSTLTIQRTQQEDSAVYLCASSPRRDSSYEQYFGPGTRLTVT.

The V and J genes are TRBV7-9 and TRBJ1-1; D is unresolved. Germline CDR1 reads SEHNR; CDR2 reads FQNEAQ (reference sequence). V lost 5 bases, J lost 8 bases, and 9 bases lay in between. The CDR3 loop spans 11 amino acids. CDR3 DNA: TGTGCCAGCAGCAGGCCGGGGGAAGCTTTCTTT. As protein: CASSRPGEAFF.

This clonotype appeared a few times. This chain uses TRBV15 with TRBJ2-5; TRBD1 aligns across 10 bases. The V gene's germline CDR1 is LNHNV and CDR2 YYDKDF (reference sequence). V shed 3 bases, J shed 2 bases, and the junction held 3 bases outside the gene matches. The CDR3 totals 15 residues. CDR3 residues: CATSSGQGGQETQYF. The CDR3 DNA reads as TGTGCCACCAGCAGTGGACAGGGGGGACAAGAGACCCAGTACTTC.

The chain combines TRBV11-2 with TRBJ1-1; D is possibly TRBD1 (6 bases). Germline V gene sequence: CDR1 SGHAT, CDR2 FQNNGV. Deletions cut 0 bases from V and 4 bases from J, with 9 bases between. This CDR3 has 14 amino acids. DNA for the CDR3: TGTGCCAGCAGCTTAGAGGGGGCGGGCACTGAAGCTTTCTTT. It codes for CASSLEGAGTEAFF.

The rearrangement joins TRBV9 to TRBJ2-5, with D possibly TRBD1 on 5 matching bases. The length of the CDR3 is 14 residues. V was cut by 0 bases and J by 4 bases, with 10 bases left in between. Germline CDR1 and CDR2: SGDLS and YYNGEE. In DNA form, the CDR3 reads TGTGCCAGCAGCGTAGGGGGCTCAGGAGAGACCCAGTACTTC. Its protein product is CASSVGGSGETQYF.

The J gene is TRBJ2-3, the V gene TRBV11-2, with 9 positions matching TRBD2. V lost 4 bases to trimming and J lost 0 bases; unmatched junction nucleotides: 5. Germline values: CDR1 SGHAT, CDR2 FQNNGV. This CDR3 region has 16 residues. The CDR3 DNA sequence: TGTGCCAGCAGCTCAGGACTAGCGCCAAGCACAGATACGCAGTATTTT. Its protein is CASSSGLAPSTDTQYF.

This clonotype has only a few counts. The chain couples TRBV20-1 to TRBJ2-3; D is ambiguous. Trimming shortened V by 2 bases and J by 2 bases, and 11 bases separated the two germline ends. CDR3 length equals 14 residues. CDR1 DFQATT and CDR2 SNEGSKA come from the germline V gene (reference sequence). The CDR3 reads CSARSGSSTDTQYF. DNA of the CDR3: TGCAGTGCTAGATCAGGTTCATCCACAGATACGCAGTATTTT.

The genes are TRBV5-4 and TRBJ1-2; D is possibly TRBD1 (6 bases). Trimming left V 0 bases short and J 8 bases short, with 14 bases between. The CDR3 is 14 residues long. Germline V gene sequence: CDR1 SGHNT, CDR2 YYREEE (reference sequence). CDR3 loop: CASSLAAGAEGYTF. DNA of the CDR3: TGTGCCAGCAGCTTGGCGGCAGGGGCTGAGGGCTACACCTTC. The variable domain in full, completed from reference TRBV5-4 and TRBJ1-2, reads ETGVTQSPTHLIKTRGQQVTLRCSSQSGHNTVSWYQQALGQGPQFIFQYYREEENGRGNFPPRFSGLQFPNYSSELNVNALELDDSALYLCASSLAAGAEGYTFGSGTRLTVV.

In its sample, this clonotype ranks as medium-sized. V usage is TRBV6-1 and J usage is TRBJ1-1; maybe TRBD1 (5 bases). V lost 2 bases, J lost 5 bases, and 12 bases lay in between. This CDR3 spans 14 amino acids. CDR1 is MNHNS, CDR2 SASEGT, per germline. The CDR3 nucleotides read TGTGCCAGCAGTGAAACTAGGGGAAGTACTGAAGCTTTCTTT. Amino acids: CASSETRGSTEAFF.

The gene calls are TRBV6-5 and TRBJ2-6, with D tentatively TRBD2 (5 bases). V was trimmed by 2 bases and J by 2 bases, leaving 19 bases between them. The CDR3 has 19 residues. Germline V gene lookup returns CDR1 MNHEY and CDR2 SVGAGI. CDR3 region: CASSYEGWSPGAGANVLTF. The CDR3 DNA is TGTGCCAGCAGTTACGAGGGTTGGTCACCCGGGGCTGGGGCCAACGTCCTGACTTTC.

The chain uses TRBV20-1 and TRBJ2-2, with 7 bases that match TRBD2. Germline V gene sequence: CDR1 DFQATT, CDR2 SNEGSKA (reference sequence). The CDR3 consists of 13 residues. Trimming at V came to 3 bases and at J to 4 bases, leaving 2 bases not matched to a gene. CDR3 nucleotides: TGCAGTGCTAGGGGGGGGAGCACCGGGGAGCTGTTTTTT. Its translation is CSARGGSTGELFF.

The chain uses TRBV12-3 or TRBV12-4 and TRBJ2-2; D remains unclear. Trimming cost V 6 bases and J 4 bases, with 9 bases left between them. The CDR3 loop spans 13 amino acids. DNA of the CDR3: TGTGCCAGCAGGGACCTGAGCACCGGGGAGCTGTTTTTT. Protein: CASRDLSTGELFF.

The chain uses TRBV5-8 and TRBJ2-5; 7 bases fit TRBD1. The length of the CDR3 is 15 residues. V shed 4 bases and J 1 base; nucleotides not matched to a gene: 7. The V gene's germline CDR1 is SGHTS and CDR2 YDEGEE. The CDR3 bases are TGTGCCAGCAGCACGGGACAGAAAGTCCAAGAGACCCAGTACTTC. Amino acid sequence: CASSTGQKVQETQYF.

This clonotype was seen a handful of times. The J gene is TRBJ2-5, the V gene TRBV2, with 7 positions matching TRBD2. CDR1 is SNHLY, CDR2 FYNNEI, per germline. The CDR3 is 14 amino acids. Trimming took 4 bases from V and 1 from J; bases not matched to a gene: 3. The CDR3 spells CASSGSSGQETQYF. CDR3 bases: TGTGCCAGCAGTGGGTCTAGCGGCCAAGAGACCCAGTACTTC.

This clonotype turned up a few times. The chain carries TRBV6-5 and TRBJ1-6; no definite D call. Germline CDR1 reads MNHEY; CDR2 reads SVGAGI. Trimming stripped 2 bases from V and 0 bases from J, with 8 bases between. CDR3 length: 16 residues. Here the CDR3 DNA reads TGTGCCAGCAGTTACGTAGAGTCCTCCTATAATTCACCCCTCCACTTT. Its protein is CASSYVESSYNSPLHF.

The chain links TRBV7-2 to TRBJ2-7; 10 bases are shared with TRBD1. The germline V gene encodes CDR1 SGHTA and CDR2 FQGNSA. The CDR3 spans 15 residues. The ends lost 2 bases at V and 3 bases at J; junction bases unmatched: 4. CDR3 bases: TGTGCCAGCAGCTTATTGCGGGACAGGGGCTACGAGCAGTACTTC. It specifies CASSLLRDRGYEQYF.

The genes are TRBV5-5 and TRBJ2-5, with a possible D match to TRBD2 (5 bases). Trimming pared 1 base from V and 2 bases from J, leaving 9 bases between. The CDR3 has 14 residues. CDR1 is SGHKS, CDR2 YYEKEE, per germline (reference sequence). This chain's CDR3 is CASSLFTGQETQYF. CDR3 coding DNA: TGTGCCAGCAGCTTGTTTACGGGACAAGAGACCCAGTACTTC.

This sequence joins TRBV7-3 and TRBJ2-1; 10 bases agree with TRBD1. The germline V gene encodes CDR1 SGHTA and CDR2 FQGTGA. Trimming cost V 4 bases and J 8 bases; bases outside gene matches: 11. This CDR3 has 16 residues. CDR3 protein: CASSSVRDRGGHEQFF. The CDR3 region has the DNA TGTGCCAGCAGCTCTGTCCGGGACAGGGGCGGGCATGAGCAGTTCTTC.

This sequence joins TRBV7-3 and TRBJ1-2; no definite D call. This CDR3 has 13 residues. The V end was cut by 5 bases, the J end by 8 bases, with 15 bases between. Germline assignment: CDR1 SGHTA and CDR2 FQGTGA. The CDR3 protein is CASSLTRVGGYTF. The CDR3 DNA reads TGTGCCAGCAGCCTGACGAGGGTTGGCGGCTACACCTTC.

The V and J genes are TRBV2 and TRBJ2-7; unclear D gene. The CDR3 length is 12 residues. The V gene lost 4 bases and the J gene lost 2 bases, with 6 bases spanning the gap. The germline V gene encodes CDR1 SNHLY and CDR2 FYNNEI. CDR3 coding DNA: TGTGCCAGCAGTGTAGGCCCCTACGAGCAGTACTTC. This translates into CASSVGPYEQYF.

This clonotype was seen more than once but under ten times. This sequence joins TRBV15 and TRBJ2-6; no firm D call. Looked up from germline, CDR1 is LNHNV and CDR2 is YYDKDF (reference sequence). The CDR3 runs to 15 residues. V gave up 3 bases and J gave up 0 bases, with 6 bases separating them. The CDR3 loop is CATSSRDSGANVLTF. In DNA form, the CDR3 reads TGTGCCACCAGCAGTAGGGACTCTGGGGCCAACGTCCTGACTTTC.

This chain joins TRBV5-5 and TRBJ1-1; D is unresolved. V lost 2 bases to trimming and J lost 1 base, with 6 bases between them. Germline V gene sequence: CDR1 SGHKS, CDR2 YYEKEE (reference sequence). The CDR3 contains 13 residues. CDR3 sequence: CASSFGRNTEAFF. The DNA of the CDR3 is TGTGCCAGCAGCTTCGGGAGGAACACTGAAGCTTTCTTT. The whole variable domain, remainder taken from reference TRBV5-5 and TRBJ1-1, is DAGVTQSPTHLIKTRGQQVTLRCSPISGHKSVSWYQQVLGQGPQFIFQYYEKEERGRGNFPDRFSARQFPNYSSELNVNALLLGDSALYLCASSFGRNTEAFFGQGTRLTVV.

This clonotype has just a few counts. The genes are TRBV7-8 and TRBJ1-2; TRBD1 matches 7 bases. J was trimmed by 2 bases and V by 4 bases; bases with no gene match: 10. This CDR3 has 16 residues. Germline V gene lookup returns CDR1 SGHVS and CDR2 FQNEAQ. Here the CDR3 DNA reads TGTGCCAGCAGCTATAGCAGGGGGTCGGACAACTATGGCTACACCTTC. Translation: CASSYSRGSDNYGYTF.

This clonotype was picked up a small number of times. The J gene is TRBJ2-4, the V gene TRBV20-1; D is possibly TRBD2 (7 bases). The CDR3 is made up of 15 amino acids. Trimming shortened V by 6 bases and J by 12 bases, and 27 bases separated the two germline ends. CDR1 DFQATT and CDR2 SNEGSKA come from the germline V gene (reference sequence). This chain's CDR3 is CSARWDGGALTDQYF. In DNA form, the CDR3 reads TGCAGTGCCCGGTGGGATGGGGGGGCGCTTACGGATCAGTACTTC.